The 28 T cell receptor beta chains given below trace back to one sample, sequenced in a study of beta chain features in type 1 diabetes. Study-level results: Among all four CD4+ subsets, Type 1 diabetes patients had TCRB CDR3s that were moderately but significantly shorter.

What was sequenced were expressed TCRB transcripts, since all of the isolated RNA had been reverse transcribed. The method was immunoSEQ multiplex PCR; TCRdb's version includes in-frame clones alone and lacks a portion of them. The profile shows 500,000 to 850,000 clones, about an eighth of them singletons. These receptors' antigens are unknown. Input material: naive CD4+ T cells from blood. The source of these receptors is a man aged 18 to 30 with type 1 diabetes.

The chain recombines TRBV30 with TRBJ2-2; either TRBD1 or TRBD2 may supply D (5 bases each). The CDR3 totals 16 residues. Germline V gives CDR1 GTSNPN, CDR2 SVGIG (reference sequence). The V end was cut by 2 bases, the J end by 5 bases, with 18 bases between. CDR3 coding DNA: TGTGCCTGGAGTCCGGGGCAGGGTGTTTTAACCGGGGAGCTGTTTTTT. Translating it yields CAWSPGQGVLTGELFF.

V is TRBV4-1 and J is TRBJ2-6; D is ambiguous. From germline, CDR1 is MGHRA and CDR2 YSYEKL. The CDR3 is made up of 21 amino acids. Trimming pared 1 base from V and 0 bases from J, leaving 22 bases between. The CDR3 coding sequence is TGCGCCAGCAGCCAAGGCTTGTTTCCCCAAGGGCTAAGCTCTGGGGCCAACGTCCTGACTTTC. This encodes CASSQGLFPQGLSSGANVLTF.

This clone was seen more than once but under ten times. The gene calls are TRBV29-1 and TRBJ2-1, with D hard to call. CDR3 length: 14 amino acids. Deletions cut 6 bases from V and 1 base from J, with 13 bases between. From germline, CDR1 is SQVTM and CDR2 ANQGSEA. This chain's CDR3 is CSVLFPGSYNEQFF. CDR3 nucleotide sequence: TGCAGCGTCCTCTTCCCCGGGTCCTACAATGAGCAGTTCTTC.

Here the CDR3 DNA reads TGTGCCACCAGTGGGGGCACACTCACAGATACGCAGTATTTT. This encodes CATSGGTLTDTQYF. The chain combines TRBV15 with TRBJ2-3, with a weak D call TRBD1 (6 bases). Trimming stripped 6 bases from V and 2 bases from J, with 12 bases between. The CDR3 length is 14 residues. CDR1 and CDR2 from the germline V gene are LNHNV and YYDKDF (reference sequence).

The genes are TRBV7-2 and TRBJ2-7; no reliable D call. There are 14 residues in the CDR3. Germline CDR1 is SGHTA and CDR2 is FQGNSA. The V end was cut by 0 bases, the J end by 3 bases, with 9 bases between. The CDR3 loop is CASSLAGQVYEQYF. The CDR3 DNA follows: TGTGCCAGCAGCTTAGCTGGGCAGGTCTACGAGCAGTACTTC.

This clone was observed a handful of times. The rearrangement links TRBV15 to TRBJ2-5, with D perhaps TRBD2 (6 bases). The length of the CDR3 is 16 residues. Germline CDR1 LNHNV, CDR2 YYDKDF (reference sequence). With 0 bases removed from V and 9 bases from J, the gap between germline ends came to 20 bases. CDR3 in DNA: TGTGCCACCAGCAGAGATCTAGCACTAGCAGTTTGGGCCCAGTACTTC. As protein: CATSRDLALAVWAQYF. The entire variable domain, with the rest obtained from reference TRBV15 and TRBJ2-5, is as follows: DAMVIQNPRYQVTQFGKPVTLSCSQTLNHNVMYWYQQKSSQAPKLLFHYYDKDFNNEADTPDNFQSRRPNTSFCFLDIRSPGLGDTAMYLCATSRDLALAVWAQYFGPGTRLLVL.

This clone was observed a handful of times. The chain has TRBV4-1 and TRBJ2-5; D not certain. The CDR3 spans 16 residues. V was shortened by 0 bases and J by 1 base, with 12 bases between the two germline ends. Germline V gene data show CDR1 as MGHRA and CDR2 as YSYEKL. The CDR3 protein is CASSQDQYKRQETQYF. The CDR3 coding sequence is TGCGCCAGCAGCCAAGATCAGTACAAGCGCCAAGAGACCCAGTACTTC.

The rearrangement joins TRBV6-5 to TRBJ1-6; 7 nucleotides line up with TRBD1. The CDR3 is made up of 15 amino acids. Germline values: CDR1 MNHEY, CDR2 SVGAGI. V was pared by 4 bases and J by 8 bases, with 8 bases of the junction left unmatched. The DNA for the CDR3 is TGTGCCAGCAGTTTCGACAGGGCTCAGTATTCACCCCTCCACTTT. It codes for CASSFDRAQYSPLHF.

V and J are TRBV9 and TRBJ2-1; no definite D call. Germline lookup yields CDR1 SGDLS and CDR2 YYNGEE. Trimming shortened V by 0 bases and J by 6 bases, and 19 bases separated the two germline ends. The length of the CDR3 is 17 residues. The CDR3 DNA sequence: TGTGCCAGCAGCGTAGCTACGAGCGCACCAGGTCGCAATGAGCAGTTCTTC. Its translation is CASSVATSAPGRNEQFF. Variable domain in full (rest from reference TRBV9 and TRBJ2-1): DSGVTQTPKHLITATGQRVTLRCSPRSGDLSVYWYQQSLDQGLQFLIQYYNGEERAKGNILERFSAQQFPDLHSELNLSSLELGDSALYFCASSVATSAPGRNEQFFGPGTRLTVL.

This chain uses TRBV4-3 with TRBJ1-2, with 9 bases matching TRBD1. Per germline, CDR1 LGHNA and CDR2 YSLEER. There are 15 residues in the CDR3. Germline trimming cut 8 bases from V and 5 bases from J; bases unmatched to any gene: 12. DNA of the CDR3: TGCGCCAGCGCGCGGAGGGACAGGGAGGAATATGGCTACACCTTC. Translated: CASARRDREEYGYTF.

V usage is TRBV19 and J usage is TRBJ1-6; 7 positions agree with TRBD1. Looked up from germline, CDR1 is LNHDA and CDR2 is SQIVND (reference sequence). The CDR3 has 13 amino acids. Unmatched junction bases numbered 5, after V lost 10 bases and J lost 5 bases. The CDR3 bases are TGTGCCACCGCGACAGGGAATAATTCACCCCTCCACTTT. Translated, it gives CATATGNNSPLHF.

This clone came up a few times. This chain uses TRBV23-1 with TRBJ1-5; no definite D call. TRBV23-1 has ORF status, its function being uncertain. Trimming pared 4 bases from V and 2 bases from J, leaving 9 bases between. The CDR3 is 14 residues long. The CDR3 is CASSRVWGNQPQHF. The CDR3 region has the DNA TGCGCCAGCAGTCGGGTTTGGGGCAATCAGCCCCAGCATTTT.

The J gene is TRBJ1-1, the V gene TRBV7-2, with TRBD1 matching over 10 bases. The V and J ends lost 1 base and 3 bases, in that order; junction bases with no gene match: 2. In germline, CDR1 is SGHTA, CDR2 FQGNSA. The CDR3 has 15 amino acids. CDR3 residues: CASSLGGTGDTEAFF. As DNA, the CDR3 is TGTGCCAGCAGCTTAGGAGGGACAGGGGACACTGAAGCTTTCTTT.

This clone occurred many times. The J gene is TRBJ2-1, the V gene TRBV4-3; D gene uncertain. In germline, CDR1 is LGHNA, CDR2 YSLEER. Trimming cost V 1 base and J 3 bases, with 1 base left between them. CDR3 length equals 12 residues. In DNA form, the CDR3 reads TGCGCCAGCAGCCAAGGCTACAATGAGCAGTTCTTC. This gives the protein CASSQGYNEQFF.

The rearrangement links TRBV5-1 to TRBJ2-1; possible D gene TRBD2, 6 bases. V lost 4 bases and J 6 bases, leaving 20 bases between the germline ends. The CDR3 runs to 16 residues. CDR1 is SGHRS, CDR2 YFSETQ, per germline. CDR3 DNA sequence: TGCGCCAGCAGCGCCGGGGGTTCGGGCGGGATCAATGAGCAGTTCTTC. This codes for CASSAGGSGGINEQFF.

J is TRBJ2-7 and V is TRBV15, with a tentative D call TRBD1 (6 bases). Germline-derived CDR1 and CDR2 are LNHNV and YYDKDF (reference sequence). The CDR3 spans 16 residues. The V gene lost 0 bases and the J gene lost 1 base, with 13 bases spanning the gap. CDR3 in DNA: TGTGCCACCAGCAGAGATCTTACAGGGTATTCCTACGAGCAGTACTTC. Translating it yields CATSRDLTGYSYEQYF.

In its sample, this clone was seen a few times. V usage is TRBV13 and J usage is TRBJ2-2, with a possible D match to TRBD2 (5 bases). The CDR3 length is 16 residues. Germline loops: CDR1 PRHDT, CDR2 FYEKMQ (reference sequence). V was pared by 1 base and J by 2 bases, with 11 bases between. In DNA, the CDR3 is TGTGCCAGCAGCTTAGTCCCAGCGGCCAACACCGGGGAGCTGTTTTTT. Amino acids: CASSLVPAANTGELFF.

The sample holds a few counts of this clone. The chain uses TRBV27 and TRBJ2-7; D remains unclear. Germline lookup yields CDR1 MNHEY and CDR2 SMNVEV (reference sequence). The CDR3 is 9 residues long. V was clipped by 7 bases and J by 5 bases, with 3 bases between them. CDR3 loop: CASTDEQYF. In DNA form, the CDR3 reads TGTGCCAGCACAGACGAGCAGTACTTC.

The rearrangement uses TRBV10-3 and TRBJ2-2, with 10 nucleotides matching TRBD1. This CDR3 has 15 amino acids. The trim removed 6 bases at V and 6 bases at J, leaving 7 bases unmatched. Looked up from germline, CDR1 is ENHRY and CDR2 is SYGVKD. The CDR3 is CAIRKGQGSPGELFF. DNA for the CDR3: TGTGCCATCAGAAAGGGACAGGGGTCTCCCGGGGAGCTGTTTTTT.

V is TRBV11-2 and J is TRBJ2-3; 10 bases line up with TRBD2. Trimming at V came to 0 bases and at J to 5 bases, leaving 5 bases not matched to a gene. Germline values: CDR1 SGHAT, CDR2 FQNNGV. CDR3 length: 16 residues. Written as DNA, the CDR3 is TGTGCCAGCAGCTTAGACCTAGCGGGGGCGGGAGATACGCAGTATTTT. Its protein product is CASSLDLAGAGDTQYF.

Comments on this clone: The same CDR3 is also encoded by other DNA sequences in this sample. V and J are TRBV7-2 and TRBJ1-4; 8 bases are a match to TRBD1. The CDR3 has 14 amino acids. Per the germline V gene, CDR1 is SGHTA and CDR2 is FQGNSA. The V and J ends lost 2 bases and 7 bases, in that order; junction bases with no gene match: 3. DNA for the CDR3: TGTGCCAGCAGCTTACAGGGGGCAGGTGAAAAACTGTTTTTT. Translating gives CASSLQGAGEKLFF.

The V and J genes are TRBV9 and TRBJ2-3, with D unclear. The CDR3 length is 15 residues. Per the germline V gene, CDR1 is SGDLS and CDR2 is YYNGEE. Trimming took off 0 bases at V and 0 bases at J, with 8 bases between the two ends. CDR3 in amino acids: CASSVVPSSTDTQYF. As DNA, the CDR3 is TGTGCCAGCAGCGTAGTCCCTAGTAGCACAGATACGCAGTATTTT.

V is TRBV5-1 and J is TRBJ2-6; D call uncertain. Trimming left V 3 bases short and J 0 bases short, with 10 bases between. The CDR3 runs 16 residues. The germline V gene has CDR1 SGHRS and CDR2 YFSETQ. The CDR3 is CASSSSGFSGANVLTF. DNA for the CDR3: TGCGCCAGCAGCTCTTCTGGATTCTCTGGGGCCAACGTCCTGACTTTC.

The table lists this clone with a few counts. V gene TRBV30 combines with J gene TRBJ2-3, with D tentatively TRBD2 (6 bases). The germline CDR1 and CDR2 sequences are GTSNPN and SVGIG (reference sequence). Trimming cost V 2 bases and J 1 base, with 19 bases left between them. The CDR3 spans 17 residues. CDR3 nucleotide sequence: TGTGCCTGGAGTCACCCGGGACTCCAGCAGGGCACAGATACGCAGTATTTT. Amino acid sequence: CAWSHPGLQQGTDTQYF.

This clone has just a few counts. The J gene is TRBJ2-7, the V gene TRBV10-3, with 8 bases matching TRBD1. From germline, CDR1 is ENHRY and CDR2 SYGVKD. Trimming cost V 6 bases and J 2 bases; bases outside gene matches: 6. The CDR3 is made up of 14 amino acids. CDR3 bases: TGTGCCATCAGCGAAGACAGGGGACCCTACGAGCAGTACTTC. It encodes CAISEDRGPYEQYF.

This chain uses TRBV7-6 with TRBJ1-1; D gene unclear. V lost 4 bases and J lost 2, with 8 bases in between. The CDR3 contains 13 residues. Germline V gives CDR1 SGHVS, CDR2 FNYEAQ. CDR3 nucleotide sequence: TGTGCCAGCAGCTCCCAGAGTAACACTGAAGCTTTCTTT. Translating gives CASSSQSNTEAFF.

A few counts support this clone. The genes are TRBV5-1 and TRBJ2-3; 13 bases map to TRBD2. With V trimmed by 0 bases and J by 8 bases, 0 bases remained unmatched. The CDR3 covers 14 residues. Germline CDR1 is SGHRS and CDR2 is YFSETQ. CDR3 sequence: CASSLGTSGGTQYF. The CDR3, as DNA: TGCGCCAGCAGCTTGGGGACTAGCGGGGGTACGCAGTATTTT. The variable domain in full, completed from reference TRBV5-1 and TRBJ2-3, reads KAGVTQTPRYLIKTRGQQVTLSCSPISGHRSVSWYQQTPGQGLQFLFEYFSETQRNKGNFPGRFSGRQFSNSRSEMNVSTLELGDSALYLCASSLGTSGGTQYFGPGTRLTVL.

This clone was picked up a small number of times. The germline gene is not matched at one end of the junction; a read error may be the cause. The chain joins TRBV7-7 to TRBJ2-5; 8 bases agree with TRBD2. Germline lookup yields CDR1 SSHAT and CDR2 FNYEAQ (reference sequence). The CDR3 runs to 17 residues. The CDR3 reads CASSLGGSGVARETQYF. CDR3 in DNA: TGTGCTAGCAGCTTAGGAGGTAGCGGGGTCGCACGAGAGACCCAGTACTTC.